Below are 20 T cell receptor beta chains sequenced from a single sample in a study of T cell changes during pregnancy in multiple sclerosis. Clones were read by immunoSEQ multiplex PCR, and TCRdb kept only the in-frame ones, dropping some. The data hold over 30,000 clones, with roughly 85% observed a single time. Sample: CD4+ T cells from peripheral blood mononuclear cells, taken before pregnancy. The receptors shown here come from a female donor with multiple sclerosis, enrolled in a pregnancy study.

The chain couples TRBV7-9 to TRBJ1-2, with 12 bases that match TRBD1. Per the germline V gene, CDR1 is SEHNR and CDR2 is FQNEAQ (reference sequence). The CDR3 consists of 16 residues. The J segment lost 4 bases and the V segment lost 5 bases, leaving 8 bases of the junction unmatched. CDR3 loop: CASSPGQGARVYGYTF. DNA for the CDR3: TGTGCCAGCAGCCCGGGACAGGGGGCGCGGGTCTATGGCTACACCTTC.

DNA of the CDR3: TGCGCCAGCAGCCTTCCCAGCGGGAGTTCGGACAATGAGCAGTTCTTC. Translating gives CASSLPSGSSDNEQFF. This rearrangement joins TRBV4-1 to TRBJ2-1, with 8 bases fitting TRBD2. The length of the CDR3 is 16 residues. Per germline, CDR1 MGHRA and CDR2 YSYEKL. V trimming: 4 bases; J trimming: 5 bases; junction bases outside the gene matches: 10.

The rearrangement links TRBV27 to TRBJ2-1, with 12 positions matching TRBD2. This CDR3 comprises 18 residues. CDR1 and CDR2 from the germline V gene are MNHEY and SMNVEV (reference sequence). With V trimmed by 10 bases and J by 3 bases, 16 bases remained unmatched. CDR3 residues: CATSPASGRGKGYNEQFF. CDR3 in DNA: TGTGCCACCAGCCCAGCTAGCGGGAGGGGGAAGGGCTACAATGAGCAGTTCTTC.

The genes are TRBV19 and TRBJ2-5; 16 nucleotides agree with TRBD2. Germline V gene data show CDR1 as LNHDA and CDR2 as SQIVND (reference sequence). This CDR3 region has 15 residues. Trimming removed 8 bases from V and 5 bases from J; junction bases left unmatched: 5. CDR3 residues: CASQGLAGGPETQYF. CDR3 nucleotides: TGTGCCAGTCAGGGACTAGCGGGAGGGCCGGAGACCCAGTACTTC.

This chain links TRBV9 with TRBJ1-4; D is perhaps TRBD1 (6 bases). CDR3 size: 16 residues. The V gene lost 3 bases and the J gene lost 6 bases, with 18 bases spanning the gap. Germline values: CDR1 SGDLS, CDR2 YYNGEE. The CDR3 reads CASSDRQGLGDEKLFF. The CDR3 coding sequence is TGTGCCAGCAGCGACCGGCAGGGGCTCGGGGATGAAAAACTGTTTTTT.

This CDR3 is CASSLAQAAFF. CDR3 nucleotides: TGTGCCAGCAGCTTAGCCCAAGCAGCTTTCTTT. The genes are TRBV7-2 and TRBJ1-1; D ambiguous. Germline V gene lookup returns CDR1 SGHTA and CDR2 FQGNSA. Deletions cut 0 bases from V and 10 bases from J, with 6 bases between. This CDR3 is built from 11 residues.

The gene calls are TRBV7-2 and TRBJ2-2; the D gene is possibly TRBD2 (5 bases). The germline gives CDR1 SGHTA, CDR2 FQGNSA. The CDR3 spans 15 residues. Trimming cost V 6 bases and J 6 bases, with 17 bases left between them. This chain's CDR3 is CASRNSMRAAGELFF. The DNA for the CDR3 is TGTGCCAGCAGGAATAGCATGAGGGCGGCCGGGGAGCTGTTTTTT.

This sequence joins TRBV5-1 and TRBJ1-4; 9 nucleotides line up with TRBD1. The CDR3 contains 14 residues. Germline V CDR1 and CDR2: SGHRS, YFSETQ. V gave up 6 bases and J gave up 8 bases; unmatched junction bases: 8. The CDR3 is CASTQGDREEKLFF. The CDR3 DNA follows: TGCGCCAGCACCCAGGGGGACAGGGAGGAAAAACTGTTTTTT.

CDR3 nucleotides: TGTGCCAGCCTTAGACAGGCGAACACCGGGGAGCTGTTTTTT. It yields the protein CASLRQANTGELFF. The chain combines TRBV19 with TRBJ2-2; D is perhaps TRBD1 (6 bases). In germline, CDR1 is LNHDA, CDR2 SQIVND (reference sequence). This CDR3 contains 14 residues. The germline V and J ends were trimmed by 9 bases and 0 bases, with 11 bases remaining between them.

The chain couples TRBV7-9 to TRBJ2-5; D is unclear. Germline V CDR1 and CDR2: SEHNR, FQNEAQ (reference sequence). The CDR3 covers 12 residues. Trimming took 3 bases from V and 4 from J, leaving 6 bases between them. Here the CDR3 reads CASSFNGETQYF. CDR3 nucleotides: TGTGCCAGCAGCTTTAACGGAGAGACCCAGTACTTC.

The chain uses TRBV27 and TRBJ2-1; the match to TRBD2 covers 8 bases. Germline V gives CDR1 MNHEY, CDR2 SMNVEV (reference sequence). J was trimmed by 3 bases and V by 4 bases; bases with no gene match: 5. The CDR3 consists of 15 residues. CDR3 region: CASSYSGRGYNEQFF. The CDR3, as DNA: TGTGCCAGCAGTTACAGCGGGAGAGGCTACAATGAGCAGTTCTTC.

The chain combines TRBV29-1 with TRBJ1-1; D unclear. Trimming removed 7 bases from V and 0 bases from J, with 9 bases in between. The CDR3 extends over 12 amino acids. Germline CDR1 SQVTM, CDR2 ANQGSEA. The CDR3 here is CSGTIMNTEAFF. CDR3 coding DNA: TGCAGCGGTACTATTATGAACACTGAAGCTTTCTTT.

This chain uses TRBV6-1 with TRBJ2-1; 11 nucleotides line up with TRBD2. This CDR3 has 15 residues. J gave up 6 bases and V 5 bases, and 6 bases lay outside the gene matches. Germline CDR1 and CDR2: MNHNS and SASEGT. The CDR3 loop is CASSLLAGVPNEQFF. CDR3 sequence (DNA): TGTGCCAGCAGTCTACTAGCGGGAGTGCCCAATGAGCAGTTCTTC.

The chain combines TRBV5-4 with TRBJ2-5; D remains ambiguous. The CDR3 is 14 residues long. Germline V CDR1 and CDR2: SGHNT, YYREEE (reference sequence). V was cut by 4 bases and J by 5 bases, with 15 bases left in between. The CDR3 loop reads CASSASWASETQYF. As DNA, the CDR3 is TGTGCCAGCAGCGCCAGTTGGGCGTCGGAGACCCAGTACTTC.

This clone was detected once. This rearrangement joins TRBV27 to TRBJ2-7, with D possibly matching TRBD1 (6 bases). The length of the CDR3 is 15 residues. The V and J ends lost 6 bases and 0 bases respectively, with 15 bases between them. Germline lookup yields CDR1 MNHEY and CDR2 SMNVEV (reference sequence). CDR3 sequence (DNA): TGTGCCAGCAGCGCCCGGGGACAAGACTCCTACGAGCAGTACTTC. It translates to CASSARGQDSYEQYF.

This chain joins TRBV28 and TRBJ2-5; D unresolved. The CDR3 loop spans 14 amino acids. Germline values: CDR1 MDHEN, CDR2 SYDVKM. V was trimmed by 4 bases and J by 3 bases, leaving 12 bases between them. The DNA for the CDR3 is TGTGCCAGCAGTTACCCGCGTTTGGAAGAGACCCAGTACTTC. Protein: CASSYPRLEETQYF.

This clone has a single count. V is TRBV30 and J is TRBJ2-2, with a tentative D call TRBD2 (6 bases). V was clipped by 0 bases and J by 7 bases, with 18 bases between them. CDR1 is GTSNPN, CDR2 SVGIG, per germline (reference sequence). The CDR3 length is 16 residues. The CDR3 bases are TGTGCCTGGAGTGTCTATACCTCCCTGCGGGGCGGGGAGCTGTTTTTT. This translates into CAWSVYTSLRGGELFF.

The chain recombines TRBV6-5 with TRBJ1-2, with TRBD1 identical over 8 bases. CDR3 length: 14 residues. The germline gives CDR1 MNHEY, CDR2 SVGAGI. Trimming took 2 bases from V and 3 from J; bases not matched to a gene: 2. The CDR3 region has the DNA TGTGCCAGCAGTTACGTGGACAGGGACTATGGCTACACCTTC. It codes for CASSYVDRDYGYTF.

V and J are TRBV6-1 and TRBJ1-2; D gene ambiguous. CDR3 length: 14 residues. The V gene's germline CDR1 is MNHNS and CDR2 SASEGT. V gave up 0 bases and J gave up 7 bases, with 12 bases separating them. CDR3 sequence reads: CASSEARYLSGYTF. In nucleotides, the CDR3 is TGTGCCAGCAGTGAAGCGCGGTACTTATCTGGCTACACCTTC.

CDR3 DNA sequence: TGTGCCAGCAGCCCAGACTCTACGCCGACTTTCTTT. The encoded protein is CASSPDSTPTFF. This chain connects TRBV7-8 to TRBJ1-1; no reliable D call. This CDR3 is 12 amino acids long. Germline-derived CDR1 and CDR2 are SGHVS and FQNEAQ. V was shortened by 5 bases and J by 12 bases, with 16 bases between the two germline ends. The full variable domain, its missing parts supplied by reference TRBV7-8 and TRBJ1-1, is GAGVSQSPRYKVAKRGQDVALRCDPISGHVSLFWYQQALGQGPEFLTYFQNEAQLDKSGLPSDRFFAERPEGSVSTLKIQRTQQEDSAVYLCASSPDSTPTFFGQGTRLTVV.